One sample yielded the 8 T cell receptor beta chains listed below, sequenced in a study of post-analysis software for immune sequencing data. Study-wide results and limits: TRBV5-6, TRBV5-1 and TRBV20-1 were among roughly 5 TRBV segments more frequent in patients than controls.

Every TCR beta cDNA library bore unique molecular identifiers. TCRdb re-analysed the PCR reads in MiXCR, keeping a single row per CDR3 protein. The top ten clones hold around 0.56% of a sample with 700,000 to 800,000 distinct CDR3 sequences, less than 35% of them seen once. No antigen has been assigned to these receptors. The sequenced material came from blood. These receptors originate from a girl between 10 and 17 years old with multiple sclerosis.

This clonotype was seen many times. J is TRBJ2-7 and V is TRBV7-2; D possibly corresponds to TRBD2 (6 bases). The CDR3 contains 15 residues. Looked up from germline, CDR1 is SGHTA and CDR2 is FQGNSA. Trimming took off 4 bases at V and 5 bases at J, with 18 bases between the two ends. CDR3 region: CASSSRRGRPHEQYF. DNA of the CDR3: TGTGCCAGCAGCTCAAGGCGGGGCCGACCCCACGAGCAGTACTTC.

The genes are TRBV5-1 and TRBJ2-3; D is tentatively TRBD1 or TRBD2 (5 bases each). This CDR3 has 13 amino acids. Germline V gene sequence: CDR1 SGHRS, CDR2 YFSETQ. CDR3 nucleotide sequence: TGCGCTATCGGGGCCCAGGTAGCAGATACGCAGTATTTT. Its translation: CAIGAQVADTQYF.

This chain links TRBV4-3 with TRBJ2-1; 9 positions agree with TRBD2. V lost 0 bases and J lost 3; bases outside the gene matches: 0. Germline-derived CDR1 and CDR2 are LGHNA and YSLEER. This CDR3 has 15 residues. As DNA, the CDR3 is TGCGCCAGCAGCCAAGATAGCGGGGGCTACAATGAGCAGTTCTTC. Translation: CASSQDSGGYNEQFF.

V gene TRBV12-3 or TRBV12-4 combines with J gene TRBJ2-7; 7 bases fit TRBD2. The V segment lost 4 bases and the J segment 3 bases; nucleotides outside the gene matches: 6. CDR3 length: 14 amino acids. CDR3: CASSSPGGGYEQYF. CDR3 nucleotides: TGTGCCAGCAGTTCCCCGGGCGGGGGCTACGAGCAGTACTTC.

The rearrangement uses TRBV3-1 and TRBJ1-1; D possibly corresponds to TRBD1 (5 bases). Per the germline V gene, CDR1 is LGHDT and CDR2 is YNNKEL (reference sequence). With 1 base removed from V and 3 bases from J, the gap between germline ends came to 12 bases. This CDR3 is 15 amino acids long. This CDR3 reads CASSQGRDLDTEAFF. Here the CDR3 DNA reads TGTGCCAGCAGCCAAGGTAGGGACCTGGACACTGAAGCTTTCTTT. Drawing the rest from reference TRBV3-1 and TRBJ1-1, the complete variable domain is DTAVSQTPKYLVTQMGNDKSIKCEQNLGHDTMYWYKQDSKKFLKIMFSYNNKELIINETVPNRFSPKSPDKAHLNLHINSLELGDSAVYFCASSQGRDLDTEAFFGQGTRLTVV.

With regard to this clonotype: The junction departs from germline at one end; a sequencing error may be responsible. This rearrangement joins TRBV11-3 to TRBJ2-1; D is undetermined. CDR1 is SGHNT and CDR2 is YENEEA in the germline V gene. This CDR3 has 13 residues. CDR3 in amino acids: CASSPSVYNERFF. CDR3 in DNA: TGTGCCAGCAGCCCCTCGGTGTACAATGAGCGGTTCTTC.

This clonotype was recorded many times. The rearrangement uses TRBV2 and TRBJ1-2; D unresolved. The CDR3 runs to 13 residues. V lost 9 bases, J lost 3 bases, and 14 bases lay in between. Per germline, CDR1 SNHLY and CDR2 FYNNEI. The CDR3 reads CARKLGFDYGYTF. For the CDR3, the DNA is TGTGCCAGGAAGTTGGGGTTTGACTATGGCTACACCTTC. Drawing the rest from reference TRBV2 and TRBJ1-2, the complete variable domain is EPEVTQTPSHQVTQMGQEVILRCVPISNHLYFYWYRQILGQKVEFLVSFYNNEISEKSEIFDDQFSVERPDGSNFTLKIRSTKLEDSAMYFCARKLGFDYGYTFGSGTRLTVV.

The chain employs TRBV5-1 and TRBJ2-2; D possibly matches TRBD1 or TRBD2 (5 bases each). In germline, CDR1 is SGHRS, CDR2 YFSETQ. Trimming pared 2 bases from V and 5 bases from J, leaving 16 bases between. This CDR3 has 16 amino acids. In DNA, the CDR3 is TGCGCCAGCAGCTTCGAGGGGCAGGGAAGGACCGGGGAGCTGTTTTTT. Protein product: CASSFEGQGRTGELFF. Drawing the rest from reference TRBV5-1 and TRBJ2-2, the complete variable domain is KAGVTQTPRYLIKTRGQQVTLSCSPISGHRSVSWYQQTPGQGLQFLFEYFSETQRNKGNFPGRFSGRQFSNSRSEMNVSTLELGDSALYLCASSFEGQGRTGELFFGEGSRLTVL.